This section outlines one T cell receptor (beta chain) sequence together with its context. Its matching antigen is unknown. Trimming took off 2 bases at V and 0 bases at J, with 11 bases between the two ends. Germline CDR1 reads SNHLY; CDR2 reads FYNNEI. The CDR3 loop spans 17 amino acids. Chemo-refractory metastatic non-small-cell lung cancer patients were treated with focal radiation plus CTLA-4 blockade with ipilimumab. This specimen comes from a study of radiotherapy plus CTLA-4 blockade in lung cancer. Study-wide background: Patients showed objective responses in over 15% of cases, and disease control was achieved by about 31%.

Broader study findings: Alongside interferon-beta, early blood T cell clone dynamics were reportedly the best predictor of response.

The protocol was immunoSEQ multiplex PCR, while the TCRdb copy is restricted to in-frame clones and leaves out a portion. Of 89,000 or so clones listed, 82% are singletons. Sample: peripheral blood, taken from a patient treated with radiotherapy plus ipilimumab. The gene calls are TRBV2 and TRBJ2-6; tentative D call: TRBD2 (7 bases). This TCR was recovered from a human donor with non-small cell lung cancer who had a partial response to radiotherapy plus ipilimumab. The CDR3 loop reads CASSESGEGSGANVLTF. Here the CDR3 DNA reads TGTGCCAGCAGTGAATCAGGGGAGGGCTCTGGGGCCAACGTCCTGACTTTC.